A selection of T cell receptor beta chains follows, all from one sample in a study of T cells after yellow fever vaccination. Each CDR3 protein is one row after TCRdb ran MiXCR on the 5' RACE reads. Found here are about 130,000 distinct CDR3 sequences, nearly 7.5% of them singletons; the top ten hold nearly 2.5%. The sample consisted of CD4+ T cells sorted from PBMCs, taken more than 8 days after the first yellow fever vaccination. The receptors come from a man younger than 35 who received the YFV17D yellow fever vaccine. CDR3s include the opening cysteine and the closing phenylalanine or tryptophan. The D gene is left open where the match is weak. Rows give clone size only sometimes, using once, few, many, or a class for an expanded clone.

D,size,J,V,DNA,CDR3
.,.,TRBJ2-3,TRBV29-1,TGCAGCGTTCAAGAAATAGAGAGTGACACGCAGTATTTT,CSVQEIESDTQYF
.,many,TRBJ1-1,TRBV3-1,TGTGCCAGCAGCCAAGAAGTTCGCTCTAAAGCTTTCTTT,CASSQEVRSKAFF
TRBD2,many,TRBJ2-1,TRBV6-5,TGTGCCAGCAGTCCAATAGCGGGGGGGAACAATGAGCAGTTCTTC,CASSPIAGGNNEQFF
.,.,TRBJ2-5,TRBV3-1,TGTGCCAGCAGCCAACAAACAGGGGAGACCCAGTACTTC,CASSQQTGETQYF
.,.,TRBJ2-6,TRBV10-3,TGTGCCGCTGCCGCCGGGACACGGGGCCCCGGGGCCAACGTCCTGACTTTC,CAAAAGTRGPGANVLTF
.,few,TRBJ2-3,TRBV19,TGTGCCAGTAGACCCTCGGAGCTCACAGATACGCAGTATTTT,CASRPSELTDTQYF
TRBD1,many,TRBJ1-2,TRBV5-1,TGCGCCAGCAGTCGACAGGGTACCTATGGCTACACCTTC,CASSRQGTYGYTF
.,many,TRBJ2-1,TRBV29-1,TGCAGCGTGATCAGCTCCTACAATGAGCAGTTCTTC,CSVISSYNEQFF
.,few,TRBJ2-1,TRBV20-1,TGCAGTGCGGTAGAGGCGCGGGGCCTAGCCTACAATGAGCAGTTCTTC,CSAVEARGLAYNEQFF
TRBD2,many,TRBJ2-7,TRBV5-1,TGCGCCACCCGACGGGGGGGCGCGGAACCCTACGAGCAGTACTTC,CATRRGGAEPYEQYF
.,many,TRBJ2-1,TRBV7-2,TGTGCCAGCAGCTTGATGTTCAATGAGCAGTTCTTC,CASSLMFNEQFF
.,many,TRBJ1-5,TRBV6-2/TRBV6-3,TGTGCCAGCAGACGACCTCTTAATGGACAGCCCCAGCATTTT,CASRRPLNGQPQHF
.,.,TRBJ2-1,TRBV28,TGTGCCAGCAGTCAAAGGGGGGGTTGGTTCTTC,CASSQRGGWFF
.,many,TRBJ1-4,TRBV4-2,TGTGCCAGCAGCCAAGCGCCCGGACAAGACGAAAAACTGTTTTTT,CASSQAPGQDEKLFF
.,many,TRBJ2-5,TRBV15,TGTGCCACCAGCAGAGGGACTCCCGGAATCGTTGCCCAGTACTTC,CATSRGTPGIVAQYF